The rows below give T cell receptor beta chains drawn from one sample of a study of blood T cell repertoires in COVID-19. Produced via immunoSEQ multiplex PCR; TCRdb's table is partial and in-frame only. The data contain around 110,000 clones, 90% of them seen just once; the ten biggest clones take up less than 2%. Sequenced sample: peripheral blood. The receptors stem from a human donor with active COVID-19. The donor label of this sample is uncertain. The CDR3 runs from the conserved cysteine through the conserved F or W. D genes are given only for firm matches. Clone sizes are given selectively: once, few, many, or a class where the clone is expanded.

TRBV18	-	few	TRBJ1-1	CASTKDNAGSTEAFF	TGTGCCAGCACCAAAGATAACGCGGGGAGCACTGAAGCTTTCTTT
TRBV7-2	TRBD1	-	TRBJ1-2	CASRPGQGIGYTF	TGTGCCAGCAGGCCGGGACAGGGGATCGGCTACACCTTC
TRBV28	TRBD2	-	TRBJ2-3	CASSLSSGGANSVDTQYF	TGTGCCAGCAGTTTGAGTAGCGGGGGGGCAAATTCCGTAGATACGCAGTATTTT
TRBV10-3	TRBD1	-	TRBJ1-2	CAIRRDSTNYGYTF	TGTGCCATCAGACGGGACAGTACTAACTATGGCTACACCTTC
TRBV21-1	-	-	TRBJ1-2	CASSKALISLTGQGNYGYTF	TGTGCCAGCAGCAAAGCGCTGATTTCTCTCACGGGACAGGGAAACTATGGCTACACCTTC
TRBV9	-	once	TRBJ1-2	CASSVVTGNYGYTF	TGTGCCAGCAGCGTAGTAACAGGGAACTATGGCTACACCTTC
TRBV7-9	-	few	TRBJ1-6	CASSLQGGDNSPLHF	TGTGCCAGCAGCTTACAGGGCGGGGATAATTCACCCCTCCACTTT
TRBV9	TRBD1	-	TRBJ2-1	CASNQGQGAYNEQFF	TGTGCCAGCAATCAAGGACAGGGGGCCTACAATGAGCAGTTCTTC
TRBV11-2	-	-	TRBJ1-3	CASSTTGGPGNTIYF	TGTGCCAGCAGCACTACCGGGGGACCTGGAAACACCATATATTTT
TRBV30	TRBD1	once	TRBJ2-7	CAWRTTGAYEQYF	TGTGCCTGGAGGACAACAGGGGCCTACGAGCAGTACTTC
TRBV3-1/TRBV3-2	TRBD1	few	TRBJ1-4	CASSQVQGAVGKLFF	TGTGCCAGCAGCCAAGTTCAGGGGGCAGTGGGAAAACTGTTTTTT
TRBV4-2	-	-	TRBJ2-2	CASSQGGWEAGELFF	TGTGCCAGCAGCCAAGGAGGGTGGGAAGCCGGGGAGCTGTTTTTT
TRBV7-7	-	-	TRBJ2-7	CASSLVPSTVYEQYF	TGTGCTAGCAGCTTAGTACCTAGTACGGTGTACGAGCAGTACTTC
TRBV7-6	-	-	TRBJ2-4	CASSGGGGAKNIQYF	TGTGCCAGCAGTGGGGGCGGAGGAGCCAAAAACATTCAGTACTTC
TRBV7-7	-	-	TRBJ2-3	CASSMGTRGSADTQYF	TGTGCTAGCAGCATGGGGACACGGGGCTCAGCAGATACGCAGTATTTT